This T cell receptor beta chain emerged from a study of blood T cell repertoires in COVID-19. Germline V lookup: CDR1 MNHNS, CDR2 SASEGT. Trimming pared 3 bases from V and 8 bases from J, leaving 22 bases between. The CDR3 covers 16 residues. Original processing methods: Amplification of reference gene primers provided the estimated nucleated cell counts. Sequenced by immunoSEQ multiplex PCR; TCRdb stores in-frame clones only, minus some. D and trimming were read from the DNA, whereas the V and J calls and clone size are those reported in that table. The sample contains around 60,000 clones, 80% of which appear only once.

The sample was peripheral blood. This receptor was obtained from a man in his sixties with acute or convalescent COVID-19. The chain links TRBV6-1 to TRBJ1-2, with D tentatively TRBD1 (6 bases). The CDR3 sequence is CASSEGTLDRRSGYTF. The CDR3 coding sequence is TGTGCCAGCAGTGAGGGGACCCTAGACAGGAGGTCGGGCTACACCTTC.